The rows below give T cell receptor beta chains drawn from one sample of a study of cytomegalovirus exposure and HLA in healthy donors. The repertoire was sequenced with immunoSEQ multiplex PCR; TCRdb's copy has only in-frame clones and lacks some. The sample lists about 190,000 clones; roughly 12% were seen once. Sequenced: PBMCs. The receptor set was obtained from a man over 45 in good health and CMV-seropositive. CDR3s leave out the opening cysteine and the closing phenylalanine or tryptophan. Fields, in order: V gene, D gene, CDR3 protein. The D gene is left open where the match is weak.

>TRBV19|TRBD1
ASSNRDRVNYGYT
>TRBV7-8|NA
ASRAIQDTNTEAF
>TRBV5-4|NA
ASSLDQGGSETQY
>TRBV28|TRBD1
ATKTGNYGYT
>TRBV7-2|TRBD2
ASTTWGGETQY
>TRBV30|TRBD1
ACTPIGDRGDNEQF
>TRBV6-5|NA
ASTGVGETQY
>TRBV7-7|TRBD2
ASSLAPSGVTGELF
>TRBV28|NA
ASGEGSSEAF
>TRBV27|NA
ASSTVPTRQETQY
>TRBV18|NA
ASSPKRGTYEQY
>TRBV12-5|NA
ASGLDGDGYT
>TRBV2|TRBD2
ASSLAGGGETQY
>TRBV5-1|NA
ASSYGGTNTIY
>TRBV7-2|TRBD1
ASSPRQGAVIGYT
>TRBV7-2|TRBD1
ASSFRPGGTGELF
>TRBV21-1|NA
ASSKSFPEAF
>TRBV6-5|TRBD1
ASSWRTGTTDTQY
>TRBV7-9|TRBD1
AVETGTASYEQY
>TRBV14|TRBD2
ASSLSGLDTDTQY
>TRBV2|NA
ASSRVGSGANVLT
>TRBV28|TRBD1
ASRPTGMETQY
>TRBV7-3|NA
ASSLMHWVGGGGSYNEQF
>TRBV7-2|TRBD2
ASSLGSGGVKETQY
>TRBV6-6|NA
ASRSGTRNYGYT
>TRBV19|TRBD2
ASSMGLAGGWGDTQY
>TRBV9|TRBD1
ASSAGQGAGGELF
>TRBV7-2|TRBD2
ASSRGGETQY
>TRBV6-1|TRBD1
ASSVDRGSGELF
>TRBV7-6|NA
ASSSRTQSGGNTIY
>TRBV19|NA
ASKPGTNTGELF
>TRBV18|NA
ASSLASAGELF
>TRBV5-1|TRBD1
ASKRGGSFDEQY
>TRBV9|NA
ASSGPAGPTRAF
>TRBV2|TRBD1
ASEGTGMEAGELF
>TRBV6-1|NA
ASSEALRGTDTQY
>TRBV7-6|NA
ASSPVTLVSTDTQY
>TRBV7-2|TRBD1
ASSRRTGLGSPLH
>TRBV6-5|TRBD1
ASSYSSRTGGYGYT
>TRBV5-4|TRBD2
ASSLEGWEGNTDTQY
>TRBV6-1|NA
ASSEKPGSNQPQH
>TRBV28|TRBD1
ASSPWTGDGQPQH
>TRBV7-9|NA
ASSLAGKGVQPQH
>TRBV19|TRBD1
ASSTLRGQLTYGYT
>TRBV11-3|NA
ASSLAGSGELF
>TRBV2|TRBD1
ASRRPGQGAGEQY
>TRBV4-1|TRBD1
ASSQDTGGGRQPQH
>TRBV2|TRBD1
ASSLDRGNQPQH
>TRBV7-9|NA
ASSLSLDTYINYGYT
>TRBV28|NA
ASTGTGSGANVLT
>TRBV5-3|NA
ARSLEAGQPDTEAF
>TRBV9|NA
ASSVAGALYNEQF
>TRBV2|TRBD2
ASSDPGLATYEQY
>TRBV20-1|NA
SAREATEAF
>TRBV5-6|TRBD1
ASSPNRDRLSDTQY